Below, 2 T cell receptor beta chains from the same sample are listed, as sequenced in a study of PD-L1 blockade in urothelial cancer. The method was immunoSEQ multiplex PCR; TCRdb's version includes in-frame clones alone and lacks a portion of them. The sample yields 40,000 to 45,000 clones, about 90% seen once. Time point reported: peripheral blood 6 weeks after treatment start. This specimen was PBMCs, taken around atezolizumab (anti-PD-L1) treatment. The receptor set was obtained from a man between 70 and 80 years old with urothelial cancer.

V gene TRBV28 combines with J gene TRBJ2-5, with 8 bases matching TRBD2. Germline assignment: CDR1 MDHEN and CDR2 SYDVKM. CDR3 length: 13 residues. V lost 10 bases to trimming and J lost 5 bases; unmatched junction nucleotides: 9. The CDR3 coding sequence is TGTGCCATCCACGCGGGGGGCGGTGAGACCCAGTACTTC. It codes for CAIHAGGGETQYF.

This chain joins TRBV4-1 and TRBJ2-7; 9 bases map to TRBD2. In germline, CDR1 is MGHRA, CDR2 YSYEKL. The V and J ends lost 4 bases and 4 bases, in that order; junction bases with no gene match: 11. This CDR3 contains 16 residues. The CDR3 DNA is TGCGCCAGCAGCCCCGCCGGCGGGAGGGCCTTGTACGAGCAGTACTTC. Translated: CASSPAGGRALYEQYF.